This TCR beta chain was observed in a study of CD8 T cells in ankylosing spondylitis. Study-level points and caveats: As for the disease-linked clones, they showed a CD8+ phenotype and occurred at relatively low frequencies in peripheral blood. Significantly higher representation of disease-linked clones was reported for matched ankylosing spondylitis synovial fluid. A TCR beta motif of eight highly homologous variants appeared characteristic of ankylosing spondylitis blood. Past research had described some motif variants in reactive arthritis synovial fluid and blood.

This CDR3 comprises 13 residues. V was clipped by 5 bases and J by 5 bases, with 12 bases between them. Germline CDR1 and CDR2: MNHEY and SMNVEV (reference sequence). Quantitative 5'-RACE with molecular barcodes generated TCR beta libraries. A single record per CDR3 protein comes from TCRdb applying MiXCR to the 5' RACE reads. The table lists around 490,000 distinct CDR3 sequences, 5.3% of them singletons. This clonotype has ten or more counts. Its specificity is not known. The sequence was obtained from a male donor with ankylosing spondylitis. Sequenced sample: blood, either unsorted or a sorted T cell fraction (not recorded which). V and J are TRBV27 and TRBJ1-2; tentatively, D is TRBD1 (6 bases). The CDR3 reads CASSPRTAYGYTF. CDR3 in DNA: TGTGCCAGCAGTCCTAGGACAGCGTATGGCTACACCTTC.